This T cell receptor beta chain was identified during a study of blood T cell repertoires in COVID-19. CDR3 length: 15 amino acids. Looked up from germline, CDR1 is SGHAT and CDR2 is FQNNGV. Trimming took 1 base from V and 4 from J, leaving 11 bases between them. Produced via immunoSEQ multiplex PCR; TCRdb's table is partial and in-frame only. The sample lists about 140,000 clones; 88% were seen once. Source material: peripheral blood. The sequence came from a human donor with COVID-19, enrolled during active disease. The donor label of this sample is uncertain. The chain carries TRBV11-2 and TRBJ1-5, with a weak D call TRBD1 (6 bases). CDR3 DNA: TGTGCCAGCAGCTTAGGTCAGGGGCCGAATCAGCCCCAGCATTTT. It yields the protein CASSLGQGPNQPQHF.